In this sample, the clone carrying this TCR beta chain turned up many times. What it binds is not known. This sample stems from a study of human T cells and chemical hapten exposure. The study's findings and limits: Correlating positively with patch test score were the PT1 expanded TCR counts.

The V gene lost 6 bases and the J gene lost 0 bases, with 23 bases spanning the gap. The CDR3 length is 18 residues. The time point denotes: pre-sensitization, week 0. Noted treatment: therapeutic diphenylcyclopropenone sensitization with weekly scalp DPC. Via MiXCR, TCRdb re-called the RACE reads, giving one row per CDR3 protein. The sample lists tens of thousands of distinct CDR3 sequences, around 7% occurring once. The chain employs TRBV12-3 or TRBV12-4 and TRBJ2-5; maybe TRBD1 (5 bases). Sequenced material: whole blood, taken in connection with sensitization to the hapten diphenylcyclopropenone (DPC). The source is a woman aged 25-40 years with alopecia areata. Some clones in this sample may be carry-over from other donors' samples. The CDR3 region is CASSTFTPPQGYQETQYF. The DNA of the CDR3 is TGTGCCAGCAGCACCTTTACCCCCCCCCAGGGTTACCAAGAGACCCAGTACTTC.